The clone carrying this T cell receptor beta chain has a handful of counts. Per the original data handling: Estimated nucleated cell counts came from reference gene primer amplification. The method was immunoSEQ multiplex PCR; TCRdb's version includes in-frame clones alone and lacks a portion of them. That table is the source of V, J and clone size, and D and trimming were worked out from the DNA. Among 200,000 to 300,000 clones listed, 70% to 90% were seen once. The sample belongs to a study of blood T cell repertoires in COVID-19. Looking at the study overall: Spain, Italy and the United States supplied samples that represented acute and convalescent COVID-19. PBMCs, B-cell-depleted T cells, or T cells provided the cDNA or gDNA that made up the material.

CDR1 SGDLS and CDR2 YYNGEE come from the germline V gene. The CDR3 extends over 13 amino acids. Trimming took 3 bases from V and 8 from J, leaving 14 bases between them. Input material: peripheral blood. The chain carries TRBV9 and TRBJ1-2; D unresolved. This receptor was identified in a human donor in a cohort sampled during active COVID-19. The CDR3, as DNA: TGTGCCAGCAGCGCGATACCCTCCGGGGGCTACACCTTC. Amino acids: CASSAIPSGGYTF. Full variable domain (outside the CDR3, taken from reference TRBV9 and TRBJ1-2): DSGVTQTPKHLITATGQRVTLRCSPRSGDLSVYWYQQSLDQGLQFLIQYYNGEERAKGNILERFSAQQFPDLHSELNLSSLELGDSALYFCASSAIPSGGYTFGSGTRLTVV.